This entry lists 22 T cell receptor beta chains sequenced from one sample in a study of PD-1 blockade in classical Hodgkin lymphoma. Data came from immunoSEQ multiplex PCR; TCRdb stores just in-frame clones and leaves some out. The data show approximately 41,000 clones, about 70% seen once. Time point denoted: cycle 4 day 1 (C4D1), after about 6 weeks of nivolumab. Every one of the patients relapsed after autologous stem cell transplantation (brentuximab vedotin exposure was variable). The sample was peripheral blood mononuclear cells (PBMCs), taken before the fourth cycle of nivolumab. The receptors shown here come from a human donor with classical Hodgkin lymphoma.

Comments on this clone: Being one base from a much bigger clone, this may be a read error. The rearrangement uses TRBV5-1 and TRBJ1-1, with D uncertain. This CDR3 contains 13 residues. The V gene's germline CDR1 is SGHRS and CDR2 YFSETQ. V was clipped by 0 bases and J by 0 bases, with 3 bases between them. CDR3 sequence (DNA): TGCGCCAGCAGCTTGGGGGTGAACACTGAAGCTTTCTTT. It codes for CASSLGVNTEAFF.

The chain combines TRBV6-5 with TRBJ1-1; D ambiguous. Trimming removed 2 bases from V and 7 bases from J, with 14 bases in between. CDR3 length: 14 amino acids. The V gene's germline CDR1 is MNHEY and CDR2 SVGAGI. In DNA form, the CDR3 reads TGTGCCAGCAGTTACCAACAACGGACCGTTGAAGCTTTCTTT. Protein product: CASSYQQRTVEAFF.

The count of this clone is one. The genes are TRBV4-3 and TRBJ1-4, with 9 bases that match TRBD1. The CDR3 is 16 amino acids. Germline CDR1 and CDR2: LGHNA and YSLEER. After removal of 3 bases from V and 8 bases from J, the junction contained 10 bases not matched to a gene. CDR3 DNA: TGCGCCAGCAGCCAGGAGACCGGGACAGGGAACGAAAAACTGTTTTTT. Translation gives CASSQETGTGNEKLFF.

About this clone itself: A junction end diverges from the germline sequence, so it may reflect a read error. The V and J genes are TRBV28 and TRBJ2-7; TRBD2 aligns across 9 bases. Germline-derived CDR1 and CDR2 are MDHEN and SYDVKM. The CDR3 runs to 14 residues. This CDR3 is CATSRLAGPYEQYF. The CDR3 region has the DNA TGTGCCACCAGTCGGCTAGCGGGGCCCTACGAGCAGTACTTC. The variable domain in full, completed from reference TRBV28 and TRBJ2-7, reads DVKVTQSSRYLVKRTGEKVFLECVQDMDHENMFWYRQDPGLGLRLIYFSYDVKMKEKGDIPEGYSVSREKKERFSLILESASTNQTSMYLCATSRLAGPYEQYFGPGTRLTVT.

The gene calls are TRBV16 and TRBJ2-7; D ambiguous. V dropped 6 bases and J dropped 2 bases, with 14 bases sitting between them. The CDR3 runs 14 residues. Germline CDR1 and CDR2: KGHSY and FQNENV. CDR3 residues: CASSPNKVAYEQYF. Here the CDR3 DNA reads TGTGCCAGCAGTCCCAACAAAGTTGCCTACGAGCAGTACTTC.

V usage is TRBV18 and J usage is TRBJ1-2; D not certain. The CDR3 contains 13 residues. The germline V gene has CDR1 KGHSH and CDR2 LQKENI. V lost 2 bases, J lost 1 base, and 5 bases lay in between. CDR3 nucleotides: TGTGCCAGCTCACCAGAGGGTAACTATGGCTACACCTTC. It specifies CASSPEGNYGYTF.

This clone showed up just once. CDR3 DNA sequence: TGCGCCAGCAGTGACCCCGGGAATGAGCAGTTCTTC. Amino acid sequence: CASSDPGNEQFF. The genes are TRBV10-2 and TRBJ2-1; no clear D gene. V shed 3 bases and J shed 7 bases, with 7 bases lying between them. Germline CDR1 and CDR2: WSHSY and SAAADI. This CDR3 spans 12 amino acids.

This sequence joins TRBV9 and TRBJ2-7; TRBD2 matches at 8 bases. Trimming removed 2 bases from V and 5 bases from J; junction bases left unmatched: 9. CDR3 size: 15 residues. Germline CDR1 is SGDLS and CDR2 is YYNGEE. The CDR3 here is CASSVSGGPRHEQYF. CDR3 in DNA: TGTGCCAGCAGCGTGTCGGGGGGGCCCCGCCACGAGCAGTACTTC. The complete variable domain, with remaining parts taken from reference TRBV9 and TRBJ2-7, reads DSGVTQTPKHLITATGQRVTLRCSPRSGDLSVYWYQQSLDQGLQFLIQYYNGEERAKGNILERFSAQQFPDLHSELNLSSLELGDSALYFCASSVSGGPRHEQYFGPGTRLTVT.

The genes are TRBV7-3 and TRBJ2-1, with TRBD2 matching 11 bases. V trimming: 4 bases; J trimming: 8 bases; junction bases outside the gene matches: 10. The CDR3 extends over 16 amino acids. Germline V lookup: CDR1 SGHTA, CDR2 FQGTGA. CDR3 DNA: TGTGCCAGCAGCTCCGGACTAGCGGGTTGGACGGATGAGCAGTTCTTC. Protein sequence: CASSSGLAGWTDEQFF.

This clone was seen only a few times. The chain has TRBV6-1 and TRBJ1-2; 7 bases agree with TRBD1. This CDR3 is 16 amino acids long. The trim removed 4 bases at V and 1 base at J, leaving 9 bases unmatched. Per the germline V gene, CDR1 is MNHNS and CDR2 is SASEGT. As DNA, the CDR3 is TGTGCCAGCAGTGTTGGACAGGTTTCTCTTAACTATGGCTACACCTTC. Translated, it gives CASSVGQVSLNYGYTF.

The chain is built from TRBV14 and TRBJ1-1; a possible D gene is TRBD1 (5 bases). V lost 0 bases, J lost 7 bases, and 18 bases lay in between. Germline V gene lookup returns CDR1 SGHDN and CDR2 FVKESK. This CDR3 contains 16 residues. CDR3: CASSQERGRIRREAFF. The DNA for the CDR3 is TGTGCCAGCAGCCAAGAGAGGGGCCGAATCCGACGTGAAGCTTTCTTT.

This clone has a single count. This rearrangement joins TRBV28 to TRBJ2-6, with TRBD1 matching 9 bases. The V and J ends lost 6 bases and 2 bases, in that order; junction bases with no gene match: 8. In germline, CDR1 is MDHEN, CDR2 SYDVKM. This CDR3 has 17 amino acids. Written as DNA, the CDR3 is TGTGCCAGCAGACTACCCAGGGACAGGGCTGGGGCCAACGTCCTGACTTTC. It encodes CASRLPRDRAGANVLTF.

The rearrangement links TRBV9 to TRBJ2-3; TRBD2 matches 9 bases. The germline V gene has CDR1 SGDLS and CDR2 YYNGEE. CDR3 length equals 16 residues. V was clipped by 3 bases and J by 6 bases; unmatched bases: 11. As DNA, the CDR3 is TGTGCCAGCAGCGGCTGGGGCGGGGGGGCAAAGGATACGCAGTATTTT. Protein: CASSGWGGGAKDTQYF. Variable domain in full (rest from reference TRBV9 and TRBJ2-3): DSGVTQTPKHLITATGQRVTLRCSPRSGDLSVYWYQQSLDQGLQFLIQYYNGEERAKGNILERFSAQQFPDLHSELNLSSLELGDSALYFCASSGWGGGAKDTQYFGPGTRLTVL.

The chain couples TRBV5-1 to TRBJ2-7; D is perhaps TRBD1 (5 bases). The V end lost 5 bases, the J end lost 3 bases, and 9 bases lay between the germline ends. There are 12 residues in the CDR3. The germline gives CDR1 SGHRS, CDR2 YFSETQ. CDR3 amino acids: CASRDTYYEQYF. CDR3 sequence (DNA): TGCGCCAGCAGGGACACCTACTACGAGCAGTACTTC.

This clone came up a few times. The CDR3 spells CAWNTGTGNTEAFF. DNA for the CDR3: TGTGCCTGGAACACCGGGACAGGGAACACTGAAGCTTTCTTT. The rearrangement links TRBV30 to TRBJ1-1; 8 nucleotides agree with TRBD1. V gave up 4 bases and J gave up 1 base; unmatched junction bases: 5. This CDR3 contains 14 residues. CDR1 and CDR2 (germline): GTSNPN, SVGIG (reference sequence). The variable domain in full, completed from reference TRBV30 and TRBJ1-1, reads SQTIHQWPATLVQPVGSPLSLECTVEGTSNPNLYWYRQAAGRGLQLLFYSVGIGQISSEVPQNLSASRPQDRQFILSSKKLLLSDSGFYLCAWNTGTGNTEAFFGQGTRLTVV.

This clone was recorded a few times. This chain joins TRBV27 and TRBJ2-7; no reliable D call. V was pared by 2 bases and J by 2 bases, with 7 bases between. From germline, CDR1 is MNHEY and CDR2 SMNVEV (reference sequence). The CDR3 consists of 13 residues. The CDR3 nucleotides read TGTGCCAGCAGTTTAAAGCAGCCCTACGAGCAGTACTTC. Translation: CASSLKQPYEQYF.

Note on this clone: The junction and the germline gene differ at one end; a read error may be behind it. The V and J genes are TRBV5-5 and TRBJ1-4, with 12 positions matching TRBD1. There are 15 residues in the CDR3. Looked up from germline, CDR1 is SGHKS and CDR2 is YYEKEE (reference sequence). DNA for the CDR3: TGTGCCTGCAGCTTAATGGGACAGGGGGCTGAAAAACTGTTTTTT. Translating it yields CACSLMGQGAEKLFF.

The CDR3 bases are TGTGCCAGCAGCCTCGAAGGGGCAGGCAATCAGCCCCAGCATTTT. This encodes CASSLEGAGNQPQHF. The chain couples TRBV27 to TRBJ1-5; TRBD1 is a possible D gene (5 bases). The V gene's germline CDR1 is MNHEY and CDR2 SMNVEV (reference sequence). Trimming left V 6 bases short and J 2 bases short, with 14 bases between. The CDR3 length is 15 residues.

This clone was counted at least ten times. V and J are TRBV28 and TRBJ1-5; the D is unclear. The CDR3 spans 11 residues. Germline values: CDR1 MDHEN, CDR2 SYDVKM. V was pared by 2 bases and J by 5 bases, with 1 base between. CDR3: CASSLDQPQHF. Here the CDR3 DNA reads TGTGCCAGCAGTTTAGATCAGCCCCAGCATTTT.

The genes are TRBV19 and TRBJ2-3; D perhaps matches TRBD2 (5 bases). CDR3 size: 13 residues. V lost 5 bases to trimming and J lost 6 bases, with 12 bases between them. From germline, CDR1 is LNHDA and CDR2 SQIVND (reference sequence). This CDR3 reads CASSAARGDTQYF. DNA for the CDR3: TGTGCCAGTAGTGCCGCCCGAGGGGATACGCAGTATTTT.

V usage is TRBV7-2 and J usage is TRBJ2-7, with TRBD2 matching over 9 bases. V trimming: 1 base; J trimming: 7 bases; junction bases outside the gene matches: 8. The CDR3 sequence is 15 residues long. CDR1 SGHTA and CDR2 FQGNSA come from the germline V gene. CDR3 in DNA: TGTGCCAGCAGCTTAGAACTAGCGGGCCGGGCGGAGCAGTACTTC. Translating gives CASSLELAGRAEQYF.

The chain uses TRBV28 and TRBJ2-7, with 9 positions matching TRBD1. The V segment lost 5 bases and the J segment 3 bases; nucleotides outside the gene matches: 8. CDR3 length: 15 residues. The germline CDR1 and CDR2 sequences are MDHEN and SYDVKM. As DNA, the CDR3 is TGTGCCAGCAGTGCCCCCGGGACAGGGCTCTACGAGCAGTACTTC. Amino acids: CASSAPGTGLYEQYF.